This passage covers 30 T cell receptor beta chains from one sample sequenced in a study of blood T cell repertoires in COVID-19. Measured with immunoSEQ multiplex PCR; TCRdb has only the in-frame clones, and not every one. The sample has 130,000 to 150,000 clones, 60% to 80% seen once; the top ten hold over 6.5%. Sequencing was done on a sample of peripheral blood. These receptors were obtained from a man aged 50-59 years with active or convalescent COVID-19.

This clone was detected once. The chain joins TRBV24-1 to TRBJ1-2; D is ambiguous. The CDR3 is 15 residues long. CDR1 is KGHDR and CDR2 is SFDVKD in the germline V gene. The V end was cut by 6 bases, the J end by 0 bases, with 13 bases between. The CDR3 sequence: CATSKGRTPNYGYTF. CDR3 coding DNA: TGTGCCACCAGTAAGGGTAGGACTCCTAACTATGGCTACACCTTC.

The chain employs TRBV6-1 and TRBJ1-1; perhaps TRBD1 as D (5 bases). V was pared by 3 bases and J by 0 bases, with 23 bases between. This CDR3 is 19 amino acids long. CDR1 is MNHNS, CDR2 SASEGT, per germline. The CDR3 region is CASSDWRGSSSKVNTEAFF. The CDR3 DNA is TGTGCCAGCAGTGATTGGAGGGGTAGCTCCTCTAAGGTGAACACTGAAGCTTTCTTT.

The gene calls are TRBV5-1 and TRBJ2-5; maybe TRBD1 (7 bases). The V gene's germline CDR1 is SGHRS and CDR2 YFSETQ. The length of the CDR3 is 16 residues. Deletions cut 1 base from V and 3 bases from J, with 16 bases between. In DNA form, the CDR3 reads TGCGCCAGCAGCTTGAGGGGCAGGGGGGCAAAAGAGACCCAGTACTTC. Its translation: CASSLRGRGAKETQYF.

The chain is built from TRBV7-8 and TRBJ2-7; D might be TRBD2 (6 bases). V gave up 4 bases and J gave up 2 bases, with 12 bases separating them. Germline loops: CDR1 SGHVS, CDR2 FQNEAQ. CDR3 size: 14 residues. CDR3 amino acids: CASSSSGSTYEQYF. In nucleotides, the CDR3 is TGTGCCAGCAGCTCCAGCGGGTCCACCTACGAGCAGTACTTC.

The chain combines TRBV18 with TRBJ2-7; TRBD2 agrees at 7 bases. The junction had 3 bases not matched to a gene; V was cut back by 3 bases and J by 4 bases. The CDR3 loop spans 13 amino acids. Germline CDR1 reads KGHSH; CDR2 reads LQKENI. The CDR3 region has the DNA TGTGCCAGCTCACCCACTAGCGAATACGAGCAGTACTTC. Amino acid sequence: CASSPTSEYEQYF.

This clone showed up just a few times. Other nucleotide sequences from this sample produce the same CDR3. The CDR3 region has the DNA TGTGCCAGCGGAAGCGGGAGCACGCAGTATTTT. It codes for CASGSGSTQYF. This rearrangement joins TRBV2 to TRBJ2-3; 8 bases match TRBD2. The length of the CDR3 is 11 residues. Germline trimming cut 8 bases from V and 9 bases from J; bases unmatched to any gene: 4. Germline CDR1 is SNHLY and CDR2 is FYNNEI.

The V call is TRBV27, the J call TRBJ2-6; weak D call: TRBD2 (7 bases). The ends were cut back, 4 bases at V and 4 bases at J, with 20 bases in the middle. CDR1 and CDR2 from the germline V gene are MNHEY and SMNVEV (reference sequence). This CDR3 has 18 amino acids. The CDR3 reads CASSSEEGGVWGANVLTF. The CDR3 region has the DNA TGTGCCAGCAGTTCCGAGGAGGGGGGGGTATGGGGGGCCAACGTCCTGACTTTC.

The V gene is TRBV9, the J gene TRBJ1-4, with 8 bases matching TRBD1. V lost 4 bases to trimming and J lost 8 bases; unmatched junction nucleotides: 19. Germline V CDR1 and CDR2: SGDLS, YYNGEE. The CDR3 has 18 amino acids. CDR3 nucleotide sequence: TGTGCCAGCAGCTACTCTGCAGGGACAGGCGGTTTGAGAGAAAAACTGTTTTTT. Translation: CASSYSAGTGGLREKLFF. Full variable domain (remainder filled in from reference TRBV9 and TRBJ1-4): DSGVTQTPKHLITATGQRVTLRCSPRSGDLSVYWYQQSLDQGLQFLIQYYNGEERAKGNILERFSAQQFPDLHSELNLSSLELGDSALYFCASSYSAGTGGLREKLFFGSGTQLSVL.

V gene TRBV18 combines with J gene TRBJ2-1, with D possibly TRBD2 on 6 matching bases. Germline V gives CDR1 KGHSH, CDR2 LQKENI. The V gene lost 5 bases and the J gene lost 6 bases, with 17 bases spanning the gap. This CDR3 has 15 amino acids. The CDR3: CASSNVAVGINEQFF. In DNA, the CDR3 is TGTGCCAGCTCAAATGTAGCGGTTGGGATCAATGAGCAGTTCTTC.

In DNA form, the CDR3 reads TGTGCCAGCAGTTTGACAGATTATAGCAATCAGCCCCAGCATTTT. Translating it yields CASSLTDYSNQPQHF. The chain is built from TRBV28 and TRBJ1-5; tentatively, D is TRBD1 (5 bases). V lost 3 bases, J lost 0 bases, and 9 bases lay in between. Germline V CDR1 and CDR2: MDHEN, SYDVKM. This CDR3 is built from 15 residues.

This chain connects TRBV30 to TRBJ2-7; 13 bases line up with TRBD2. The CDR3 extends over 17 amino acids. Germline values: CDR1 GTSNPN, CDR2 SVGIG (reference sequence). The trim removed 2 bases at V and 3 bases at J, leaving 10 bases unmatched. The CDR3 spells CAWSPGTSGILIYEQYF. In DNA form, the CDR3 reads TGTGCCTGGAGTCCCGGGACTAGCGGGATTTTGATCTACGAGCAGTACTTC.

The chain combines TRBV9 with TRBJ2-5, with 10 bases identical to TRBD2. V shed 4 bases and J 2 bases; nucleotides not matched to a gene: 5. The germline CDR1 and CDR2 sequences are SGDLS and YYNGEE. This CDR3 region has 15 residues. The CDR3 DNA is TGTGCCAGCAGCCCCACTAGCGGGGTGCAAGAGACCCAGTACTTC. Translated: CASSPTSGVQETQYF.

The chain links TRBV14 to TRBJ2-1, with D perhaps TRBD2 (5 bases). The ends were cut back, 4 bases at V and 7 bases at J, with 14 bases in the middle. Germline V gives CDR1 SGHDN, CDR2 FVKESK. CDR3 length equals 14 residues. The DNA for the CDR3 is TGTGCCAGCAGCCGCGGGCCCTTATTGAATGAGCAGTTCTTC. Amino acids: CASSRGPLLNEQFF.

This chain uses TRBV7-3 with TRBJ1-2; 9 positions match TRBD1. Germline V gives CDR1 SGHTA, CDR2 FQGTGA. Trimming removed 5 bases from V and 8 bases from J; junction bases left unmatched: 6. CDR3 length equals 13 residues. CDR3 bases: TGTGCCAGCAGCCCTCAGACAGGGGGGGGCTACACCTTC. It is translated as CASSPQTGGGYTF.

The chain employs TRBV11-1 and TRBJ1-2; D call uncertain. Trimming removed 5 bases at V and 4 bases at J, with 11 bases between. Germline loops: CDR1 SGHAT, CDR2 FQDESV (reference sequence). The CDR3 sequence is 13 residues long. CDR3 DNA: TGTGCCAGCAGCACCGGCCGAGGCTATGGCTACACCTTC. Its translation: CASSTGRGYGYTF.

The count of this clone is one. The chain uses TRBV3-1 (or the pseudogene TRBV3-2) and TRBJ2-1, with D unclear. The germline V gene has CDR1 LGHDT and CDR2 YNNKEL (reference sequence). The CDR3 length is 12 residues. Trimming took off 0 bases at V and 9 bases at J, with 6 bases between the two ends. In DNA form, the CDR3 reads TGTGCCAGCAGCCAAGATGTGAGTGAGCAGTTCTTC. Its translation: CASSQDVSEQFF.

The chain uses TRBV18 and TRBJ2-2; D might be TRBD2 (6 bases). The CDR3 extends over 13 amino acids. V lost 5 bases to trimming and J lost 6 bases, with 10 bases between them. CDR1 and CDR2 (germline): KGHSH, LQKENI. CDR3 sequence: CASSKGEAGELFF. CDR3 coding DNA: TGTGCCAGCTCAAAAGGGGAGGCCGGGGAGCTGTTTTTT. The full variable domain, completed using reference TRBV18 and TRBJ2-2, is NAGVMQNPRHLVRRRGQEARLRCSPMKGHSHVYWYRQLPEEGLKFMVYLQKENIIDESGMPKERFSAEFPKEGPSILRIQQVVRGDSAAYFCASSKGEAGELFFGEGSRLTVL.

The genes are TRBV9 and TRBJ1-5; D might be TRBD1 (6 bases). This CDR3 has 14 residues. The germline V gene encodes CDR1 SGDLS and CDR2 YYNGEE. V shed 3 bases and J shed 2 bases, with 9 bases lying between them. CDR3 bases: TGTGCCAGCAGCGGGGGGGGCCGCAATCAGCCCCAGCATTTT. Translated, it gives CASSGGGRNQPQHF.

V is TRBV2 and J is TRBJ1-2; TRBD1 matches 10 bases. V shed 6 bases, J shed 8 bases, and the junction held 6 bases outside the gene matches. Germline CDR1 is SNHLY and CDR2 is FYNNEI. CDR3 length: 13 residues. The CDR3 region is CASSYRDRGGYTF. CDR3 in DNA: TGTGCCAGCAGCTACCGGGACAGGGGCGGCTACACCTTC.

V usage is TRBV29-1 and J usage is TRBJ1-1; TRBD1 matches at 9 bases. Germline V gene data show CDR1 as SQVTM and CDR2 as ANQGSEA. This CDR3 is 12 amino acids long. V shed 7 bases, J shed 6 bases, and the junction held 6 bases outside the gene matches. In DNA, the CDR3 is TGCAGCGGGAGAGGACAGGGGCCTGAAGCTTTCTTT. Translating it yields CSGRGQGPEAFF.

The chain couples TRBV6-2 or TRBV6-3 to TRBJ2-2; TRBD1 matches at 8 bases. Germline CDR1 and CDR2: MNHEY and SVGEGT. CDR3 length: 16 residues. Trimming at V came to 6 bases and at J to 7 bases, leaving 13 bases not matched to a gene. In DNA, the CDR3 is TGTGCCAGCAGCCCCCGGGGACAGGCCTCGGACGGGGAGCTGTTTTTT. This translates into CASSPRGQASDGELFF.

This clone was detected a few times. J is TRBJ1-1 and V is TRBV5-1; the D gene is possibly TRBD1 (6 bases). This CDR3 has 14 amino acids. V lost 2 bases and J 1 base, leaving 9 bases between the germline ends. CDR1 and CDR2 from the germline V gene are SGHRS and YFSETQ. The CDR3 nucleotides read TGCGCCAGCAGCTTCAGGGGCCAGAACACTGAAGCTTTCTTT. Translated: CASSFRGQNTEAFF.

The chain carries TRBV5-6 and TRBJ1-5; D may be TRBD1 (5 bases). Trimming took 2 bases from V and 0 from J, leaving 9 bases between them. CDR1 is SGHDT, CDR2 YYEEEE, per germline. This CDR3 comprises 15 residues. The CDR3 DNA sequence: TGTGCCAGCAGCTTCGGGGGGTATAGCAATCAGCCCCAGCATTTT. Translated: CASSFGGYSNQPQHF.

The chain recombines TRBV30 with TRBJ1-2; 7 bases map to TRBD1. The CDR3 is 11 amino acids. V gave up 5 bases and J gave up 9 bases; unmatched junction bases: 6. Germline CDR1 GTSNPN, CDR2 SVGIG (reference sequence). CDR3 sequence: CAWRQGVSYTF. The CDR3, as DNA: TGTGCCTGGCGACAGGGAGTGAGCTACACCTTC.

The chain recombines TRBV9 with TRBJ1-5; no clear D. Germline V gene sequence: CDR1 SGDLS, CDR2 YYNGEE. This CDR3 spans 17 amino acids. V was clipped by 4 bases and J by 0 bases, with 17 bases between them. The CDR3 nucleotides read TGTGCCAGCAGCCCGAGTCCGGGTACCGATAGCAATCAGCCCCAGCATTTT. Its translation is CASSPSPGTDSNQPQHF.

V gene TRBV19 combines with J gene TRBJ2-5; D is unresolved. Trimming left V 2 bases short and J 6 bases short, with 16 bases between. Germline assignment: CDR1 LNHDA and CDR2 SQIVND (reference sequence). CDR3 size: 15 residues. The CDR3 loop reads CASSIQPGSKQTQYF. Here the CDR3 DNA reads TGTGCCAGTAGTATACAGCCGGGTAGTAAGCAGACCCAGTACTTC.

The rearrangement joins TRBV7-9 to TRBJ2-7, with a possible D match to TRBD1 (6 bases). CDR1 and CDR2 (germline): SEHNR, FQNEAQ (reference sequence). The CDR3 spans 13 residues. The ends were cut back, 3 bases at V and 0 bases at J, with 6 bases in the middle. The CDR3 is CASSLGASYEQYF. The CDR3 DNA sequence: TGTGCCAGCAGCTTGGGGGCCTCCTACGAGCAGTACTTC.

V gene TRBV7-6 combines with J gene TRBJ1-4; the D gene is possibly TRBD1 (6 bases). From germline, CDR1 is SGHVS and CDR2 FNYEAQ. The CDR3 spans 16 residues. Trimming removed 4 bases from V and 2 bases from J, with 14 bases in between. CDR3 residues: CASSSLRGVTNEKLFF. DNA for the CDR3: TGTGCCAGCAGCTCTCTCAGGGGTGTGACTAATGAAAAACTGTTTTTT.

The rearrangement uses TRBV11-2 and TRBJ2-1; a possible D gene is TRBD2 (6 bases). The CDR3 loop spans 14 amino acids. Trimming shortened V by 5 bases and J by 12 bases, and 20 bases separated the two germline ends. Germline V gives CDR1 SGHAT, CDR2 FQNNGV. This chain's CDR3 is CASSPQGRSGPQFF. DNA for the CDR3: TGTGCCAGCAGCCCCCAGGGACGAAGCGGGCCGCAGTTCTTC.

The chain uses TRBV10-3 and TRBJ1-2; TRBD1 aligns across 8 bases. The V segment lost 7 bases and the J segment 0 bases; nucleotides outside the gene matches: 7. The CDR3 length is 15 residues. Germline V gene data show CDR1 as ENHRY and CDR2 as SYGVKD. Written as DNA, the CDR3 is TGTGCCATCACCGACGGACAGGGAACTAACTATGGCTACACCTTC. Encoded protein: CAITDGQGTNYGYTF.